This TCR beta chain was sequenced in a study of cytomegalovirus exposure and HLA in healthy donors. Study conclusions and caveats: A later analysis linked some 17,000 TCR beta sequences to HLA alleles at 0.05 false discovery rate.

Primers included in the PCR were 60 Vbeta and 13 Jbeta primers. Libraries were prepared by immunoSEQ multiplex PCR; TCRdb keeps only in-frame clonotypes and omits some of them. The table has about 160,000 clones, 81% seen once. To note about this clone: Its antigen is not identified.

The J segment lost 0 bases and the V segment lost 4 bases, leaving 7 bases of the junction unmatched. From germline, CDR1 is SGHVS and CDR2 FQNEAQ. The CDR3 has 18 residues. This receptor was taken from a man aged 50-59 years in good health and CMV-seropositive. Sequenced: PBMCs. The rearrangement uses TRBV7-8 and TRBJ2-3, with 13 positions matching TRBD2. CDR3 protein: CASSSRTSGRQSTDTQYF. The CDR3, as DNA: TGTGCCAGCAGCTCGAGGACTAGCGGGAGACAAAGCACAGATACGCAGTATTTT.